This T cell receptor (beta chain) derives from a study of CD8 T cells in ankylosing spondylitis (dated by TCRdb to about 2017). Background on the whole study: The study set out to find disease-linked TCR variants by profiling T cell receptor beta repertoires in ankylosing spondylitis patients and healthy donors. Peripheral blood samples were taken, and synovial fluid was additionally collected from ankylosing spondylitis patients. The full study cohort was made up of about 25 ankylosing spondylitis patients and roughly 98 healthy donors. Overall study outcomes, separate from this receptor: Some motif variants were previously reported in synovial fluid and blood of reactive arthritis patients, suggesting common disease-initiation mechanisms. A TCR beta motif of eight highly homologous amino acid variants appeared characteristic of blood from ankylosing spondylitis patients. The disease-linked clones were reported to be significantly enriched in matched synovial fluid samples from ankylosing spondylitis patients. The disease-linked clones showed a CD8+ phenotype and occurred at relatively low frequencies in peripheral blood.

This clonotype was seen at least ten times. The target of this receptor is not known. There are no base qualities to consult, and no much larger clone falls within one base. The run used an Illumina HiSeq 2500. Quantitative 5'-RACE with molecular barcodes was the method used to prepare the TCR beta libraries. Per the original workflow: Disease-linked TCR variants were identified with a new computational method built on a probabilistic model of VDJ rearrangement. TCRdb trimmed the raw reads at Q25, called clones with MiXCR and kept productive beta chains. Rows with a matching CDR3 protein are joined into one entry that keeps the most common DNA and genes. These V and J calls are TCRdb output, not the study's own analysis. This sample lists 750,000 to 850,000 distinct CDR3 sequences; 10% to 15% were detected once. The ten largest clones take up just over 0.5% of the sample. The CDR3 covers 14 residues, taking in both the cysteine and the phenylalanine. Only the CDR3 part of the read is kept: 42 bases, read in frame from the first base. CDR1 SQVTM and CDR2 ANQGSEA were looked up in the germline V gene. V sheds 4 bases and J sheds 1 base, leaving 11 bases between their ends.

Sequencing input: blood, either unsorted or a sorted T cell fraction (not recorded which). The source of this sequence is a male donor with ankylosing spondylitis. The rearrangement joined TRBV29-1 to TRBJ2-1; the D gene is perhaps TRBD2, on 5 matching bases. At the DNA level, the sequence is TGCAGCGTTGTAAGGCTAGCATCCTACAATGAGCAGTTCTTC. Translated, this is CSVVRLASYNEQFF.